A single sample gave rise to the 26 T cell receptor beta chains below, sequenced in a study of T cell responses to AZD1222 COVID-19 vaccine. Clones were sequenced by immunoSEQ multiplex PCR, and TCRdb holds only the in-frame ones, with some missing. The sample gives roughly 250,000 clones, approximately 93% of which show up once; around 0.6% is in the top ten. This sample comprised peripheral blood, obtained on day 0 of AZD1222 vaccination. Receptor source: an adult in good health.

The V call is TRBV3-1 (or the pseudogene TRBV3-2), the J call TRBJ2-7, with D maybe TRBD1 (6 bases). The CDR3 runs 14 residues. Germline V CDR1 and CDR2: LGHDT, YNNKEL (reference sequence). The V gene lost 3 bases and the J gene lost 5 bases, with 14 bases spanning the gap. CDR3 loop: CASSQGGGGHEQYF. The CDR3 DNA reads TGTGCCAGCAGCCAGGGTGGGGGCGGCCACGAGCAGTACTTC.

The chain is built from TRBV5-1 and TRBJ2-7; D uncertain. Germline V lookup: CDR1 SGHRS, CDR2 YFSETQ. Trimming shortened V by 3 bases and J by 3 bases, and 13 bases separated the two germline ends. CDR3 length: 14 amino acids. CDR3 region: CASSSQAGRYEQYF. CDR3 sequence (DNA): TGCGCCAGCAGCTCGCAGGCAGGACGCTACGAGCAGTACTTC.

The genes are TRBV5-1 and TRBJ1-2; 7 nucleotides line up with TRBD1. Per the germline V gene, CDR1 is SGHRS and CDR2 is YFSETQ. Trimming took 4 bases from V and 7 from J; bases not matched to a gene: 4. The CDR3 sequence is 12 residues long. CDR3 protein: CASSLDRFGYTF. Written as DNA, the CDR3 is TGCGCCAGCAGCCTGGACAGGTTTGGCTACACCTTC.

The gene calls are TRBV4-2 and TRBJ2-3; the D is unclear. V dropped 1 base and J dropped 0 bases, with 8 bases sitting between them. Germline CDR1 reads LGHNA; CDR2 reads YNFKEQ. This CDR3 region has 15 residues. This CDR3 reads CASSQAFESTDTQYF. In DNA form, the CDR3 reads TGTGCCAGCAGCCAAGCGTTCGAAAGCACAGATACGCAGTATTTT.

This clone was picked up one time. CDR3 nucleotides: TGCGCCAGCAGCTACGGGACAGCCAACACTGAAGCTTTCTTT. Its protein product is CASSYGTANTEAFF. This chain uses TRBV5-1 with TRBJ1-1; 7 nucleotides match TRBD1. The CDR3 has 14 residues. Germline-derived CDR1 and CDR2 are SGHRS and YFSETQ. V shed 3 bases and J 2 bases; nucleotides not matched to a gene: 4. Complete variable domain (other parts from reference TRBV5-1 and TRBJ1-1): KAGVTQTPRYLIKTRGQQVTLSCSPISGHRSVSWYQQTPGQGLQFLFEYFSETQRNKGNFPGRFSGRQFSNSRSEMNVSTLELGDSALYLCASSYGTANTEAFFGQGTRLTVV.

The chain links TRBV6-4 to TRBJ1-2; D is perhaps TRBD1 (6 bases). The CDR3 runs 12 residues. V lost 1 base and J lost 9, with 9 bases in between. Germline CDR1 MRHNA, CDR2 SNTAGT. Here the CDR3 reads CASSDWGRSYTF. The CDR3 DNA is TGTGCCAGCAGTGACTGGGGGCGAAGCTACACCTTC.

The CDR3 protein is CASVRGPEAFF. CDR3 DNA: TGTGCCAGCGTTCGAGGGCCTGAAGCTTTCTTT. This chain connects TRBV12-3 or TRBV12-4 to TRBJ1-1; D remains ambiguous. Trimming removed 8 bases from V and 6 bases from J, with 10 bases in between. This CDR3 spans 11 amino acids.

This chain uses TRBV11-2 with TRBJ1-1, with 8 bases identical to TRBD1. The CDR3 consists of 19 residues. The germline V gene encodes CDR1 SGHAT and CDR2 FQNNGV. V dropped 7 bases and J dropped 3; count of bases not matched to a gene: 22. CDR3 DNA sequence: TGTGCCAGCATCCTTAGTGGGTGGGCCAGGACAGGGAGGGACACTGAAGCTTTCTTT. Amino acid sequence: CASILSGWARTGRDTEAFF.

The chain has TRBV5-6 and TRBJ2-2; 7 nucleotides agree with TRBD1. This CDR3 is 15 amino acids long. V gave up 4 bases and J gave up 6 bases; unmatched junction bases: 9. Germline CDR1 reads SGHDT; CDR2 reads YYEEEE. The chain's CDR3 is CASSHRGGIPGELFF. In DNA form, the CDR3 reads TGTGCCAGCAGCCACAGGGGTGGGATCCCCGGGGAGCTGTTTTTT.

This clone was found once. The genes are TRBV6-2 or TRBV6-3 and TRBJ1-1, with D possibly being TRBD1 (5 bases). Trimming stripped 3 bases from V and 5 bases from J, with 16 bases between. Germline V lookup: CDR1 MNHEY, CDR2 SVGEGT. The CDR3 length is 15 residues. The CDR3: CASSYVRALETEAFF. CDR3 bases: TGTGCCAGCAGTTATGTCAGGGCCCTTGAGACTGAAGCTTTCTTT.

The chain recombines TRBV5-4 with TRBJ2-7; 11 bases map to TRBD2. This CDR3 comprises 16 residues. CDR1 and CDR2 (germline): SGHNT, YYREEE (reference sequence). J lost 2 bases, V lost 4 bases, and 8 bases had no gene match. This chain's CDR3 is CASSAAGTSGPYEQYF. The CDR3 coding sequence is TGTGCCAGCAGCGCCGCCGGGACTAGCGGTCCCTACGAGCAGTACTTC.

The CDR3 loop reads CASSISHSGSTTDTQYF. In nucleotides, the CDR3 is TGTGCCAGTAGTATCTCACATAGCGGGAGTACCACAGATACGCAGTATTTT. The chain carries TRBV19 and TRBJ2-3, with TRBD2 identical over 9 bases. The CDR3 is made up of 17 amino acids. CDR1 and CDR2 (germline): LNHDA, SQIVND (reference sequence). Trimming removed 3 bases from V and 2 bases from J; junction bases left unmatched: 9.

The J gene is TRBJ2-7, the V gene TRBV3-1 (or the pseudogene TRBV3-2), with 9 bases lining up with TRBD1. CDR3 length: 14 amino acids. Germline lookup yields CDR1 LGHDT and CDR2 YNNKEL (reference sequence). Unmatched junction bases numbered 2, after V lost 4 bases and J lost 1 base. This CDR3 is CASSLDRGSYEQYF. The CDR3 DNA reads TGTGCCAGCAGCCTTGACAGGGGGTCCTACGAGCAGTACTTC.

This chain joins TRBV2 and TRBJ2-3; D tentatively fits TRBD1 or TRBD2 (6 bases each). Trimming cost V 1 base and J 1 base, with 9 bases left between them. The CDR3 runs to 15 residues. Looked up from germline, CDR1 is SNHLY and CDR2 is FYNNEI. CDR3 coding DNA: TGTGCCAGCAGTGAAGGGGGGGCTGGCACAGATACGCAGTATTTT. This sequence encodes CASSEGGAGTDTQYF.

The chain carries TRBV28 and TRBJ2-1; tentatively, D is TRBD2 (5 bases). V gave up 6 bases and J gave up 6 bases, with 18 bases separating them. This CDR3 has 15 amino acids. Per the germline V gene, CDR1 is MDHEN and CDR2 is SYDVKM. CDR3 DNA: TGTGCCAGCAGCCCGGGCGGCGGGCGTTTCAATGAGCAGTTCTTC. Its translation: CASSPGGGRFNEQFF.

The gene calls are TRBV2 and TRBJ2-3, with D hard to call. The germline V gene encodes CDR1 SNHLY and CDR2 FYNNEI. This CDR3 has 13 residues. V shed 4 bases and J shed 4 bases, with 9 bases lying between them. Here the CDR3 DNA reads TGTGCCAGCAGTGCATACGGCCCAGATACGCAGTATTTT. It yields the protein CASSAYGPDTQYF.

In its sample, this clone was seen once. The chain combines TRBV10-3 with TRBJ1-5; D not certain. In germline, CDR1 is ENHRY, CDR2 SYGVKD. V was cut by 2 bases and J by 0 bases, with 11 bases left in between. This CDR3 comprises 16 residues. The CDR3 is CAISEAGINSNQPQHF. The CDR3 DNA is TGTGCCATCAGTGAGGCGGGGATAAATAGCAATCAGCCCCAGCATTTT.

In its sample, this clone was seen once. This chain uses TRBV6-5 with TRBJ1-2, with TRBD1 identical over 10 bases. The V segment lost 7 bases and the J segment 3 bases; nucleotides outside the gene matches: 8. Germline V gene lookup returns CDR1 MNHEY and CDR2 SVGAGI. The CDR3 is made up of 15 amino acids. The CDR3 bases are TGTGCCAGCACTTATTCCGGGACAGGGGACTATGGCTACACCTTC. It encodes CASTYSGTGDYGYTF.

This clone has just a few counts. The rearrangement links TRBV4-1 to TRBJ1-6; 7 bases line up with TRBD1. Germline-derived CDR1 and CDR2 are MGHRA and YSYEKL. This CDR3 spans 16 amino acids. V lost 0 bases to trimming and J lost 5 bases; unmatched junction nucleotides: 4. The CDR3 loop is CASSQDGDSDNSPLHF. The DNA of the CDR3 is TGCGCCAGCAGCCAAGATGGGGACAGCGATAATTCACCCCTCCACTTT.

This chain joins TRBV11-2 and TRBJ2-2, with D unresolved. Germline lookup yields CDR1 SGHAT and CDR2 FQNNGV. V was cut by 0 bases and J by 1 base, with 9 bases left in between. This CDR3 contains 16 residues. In DNA, the CDR3 is TGTGCCAGCAGCTTAGAGATCGGGCGGAACACCGGGGAGCTGTTTTTT. The encoded protein is CASSLEIGRNTGELFF. The full variable domain, with the rest looked up from reference TRBV11-2 and TRBJ2-2, is EAGVAQSPRYKIIEKRQSVAFWCNPISGHATLYWYQQILGQGPKLLIQFQNNGVVDDSQLPKDRFSAERLKGVDSTLKIQPAKLEDSAVYLCASSLEIGRNTGELFFGEGSRLTVL.

The gene calls are TRBV16 and TRBJ1-4; D may be TRBD1 (5 bases). Trimming removed 1 base at V and 0 bases at J, with 6 bases between. Germline V gives CDR1 KGHSY, CDR2 FQNENV. This CDR3 has 15 residues. The CDR3 DNA is TGTGCCAGCAGCCAATTGGGGCCAACTAATGAAAAACTGTTTTTT. Its protein is CASSQLGPTNEKLFF.

This chain joins TRBV28 and TRBJ1-4, with D unresolved. Germline lookup yields CDR1 MDHEN and CDR2 SYDVKM. The CDR3 has 14 amino acids. Trimming removed 10 bases at V and 10 bases at J, with 22 bases between. The CDR3 sequence is CATLPFSTPGKLFF. In DNA, the CDR3 is TGTGCCACCCTGCCTTTTTCGACTCCTGGAAAACTGTTTTTT.

V gene TRBV28 combines with J gene TRBJ1-3; D unclear. The CDR3 sequence is 15 residues long. Between the trimmed V and J ends, which lost 2 bases and 0 bases, there was a span of 8 bases. Looked up from germline, CDR1 is MDHEN and CDR2 is SYDVKM. The chain's CDR3 is CASSLVQNSGNTIYF. CDR3 in DNA: TGTGCCAGCAGTTTAGTCCAGAACTCTGGAAACACCATATATTTT.

The chain has TRBV7-9 and TRBJ1-1, with D unclear. The CDR3 has 12 amino acids. Trimming removed 5 bases from V and 5 bases from J, with 9 bases in between. In germline, CDR1 is SEHNR, CDR2 FQNEAQ (reference sequence). The CDR3 nucleotides are TGTGCCAGCAGCCCCGGAGGGACTGAAGCTTTCTTT. Translated, it gives CASSPGGTEAFF.

V is TRBV6-5 and J is TRBJ1-5; the D is unclear. Deletions cut 6 bases from V and 2 bases from J, with 11 bases between. The CDR3 runs to 14 residues. CDR1 and CDR2 (germline): MNHEY, SVGAGI. Written as DNA, the CDR3 is TGTGCCAGCAGAATGGATGGGGGCAATCAGCCCCAGCATTTT. Its translation: CASRMDGGNQPQHF.

V and J are TRBV18 and TRBJ1-5; 10 bases map to TRBD1. Germline CDR1 is KGHSH and CDR2 is LQKENI. Trimming at V came to 3 bases and at J to 7 bases, leaving 6 bases not matched to a gene. This CDR3 is built from 15 residues. The CDR3 loop reads CASSPGQGTQQPQHF. The CDR3 DNA follows: TGTGCCAGCTCACCGGGACAGGGGACCCAACAGCCCCAGCATTTT.